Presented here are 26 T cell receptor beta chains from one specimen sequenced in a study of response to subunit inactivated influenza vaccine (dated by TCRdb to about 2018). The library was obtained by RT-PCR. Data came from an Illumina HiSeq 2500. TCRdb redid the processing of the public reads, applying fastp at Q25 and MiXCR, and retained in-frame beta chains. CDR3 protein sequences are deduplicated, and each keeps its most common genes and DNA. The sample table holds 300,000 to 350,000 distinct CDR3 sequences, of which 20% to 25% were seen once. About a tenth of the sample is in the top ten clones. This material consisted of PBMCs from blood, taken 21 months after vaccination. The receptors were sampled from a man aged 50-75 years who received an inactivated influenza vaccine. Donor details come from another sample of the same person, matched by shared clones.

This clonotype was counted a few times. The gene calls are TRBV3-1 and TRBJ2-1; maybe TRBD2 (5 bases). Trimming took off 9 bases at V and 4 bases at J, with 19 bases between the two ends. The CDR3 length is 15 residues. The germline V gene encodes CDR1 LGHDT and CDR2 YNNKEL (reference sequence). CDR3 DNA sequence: TGTGCCAGTAAGCGTGGGGAGTTTGGGTACAATGAGCAGTTCTTC. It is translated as CASKRGEFGYNEQFF.

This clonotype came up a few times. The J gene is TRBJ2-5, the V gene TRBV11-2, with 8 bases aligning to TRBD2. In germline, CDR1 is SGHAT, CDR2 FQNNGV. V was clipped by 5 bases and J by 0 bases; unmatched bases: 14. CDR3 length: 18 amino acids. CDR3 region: CASSRVGAGGGYQETQYF. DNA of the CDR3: TGTGCCAGCAGCCGAGTTGGGGCTGGCGGGGGGTACCAAGAGACCCAGTACTTC.

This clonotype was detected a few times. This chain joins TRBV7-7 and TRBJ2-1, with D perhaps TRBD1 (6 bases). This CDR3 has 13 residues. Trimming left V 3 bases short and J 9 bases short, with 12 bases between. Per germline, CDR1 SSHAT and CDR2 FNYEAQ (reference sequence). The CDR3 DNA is TGTGCCAGCAGCTTGCAGGGGTTTGGTGAGCAGTTCTTC. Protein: CASSLQGFGEQFF. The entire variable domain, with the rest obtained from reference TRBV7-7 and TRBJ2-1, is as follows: GAGVSQSPRYKVTKRGQDVTLRCDPISSHATLYWYQQALGQGPEFLTYFNYEAQPDKSGLPSDRFSAERPEGSISTLTIQRTEQRDSAMYRCASSLQGFGEQFFGPGTRLTVL.

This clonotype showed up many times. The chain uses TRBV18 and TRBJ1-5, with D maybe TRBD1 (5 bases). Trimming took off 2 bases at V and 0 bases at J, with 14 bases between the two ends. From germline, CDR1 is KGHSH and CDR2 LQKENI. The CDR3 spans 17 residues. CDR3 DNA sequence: TGTGCCAGCTCACCAAATTCAGGGATTTATAGCAATCAGCCCCAGCATTTT. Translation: CASSPNSGIYSNQPQHF.

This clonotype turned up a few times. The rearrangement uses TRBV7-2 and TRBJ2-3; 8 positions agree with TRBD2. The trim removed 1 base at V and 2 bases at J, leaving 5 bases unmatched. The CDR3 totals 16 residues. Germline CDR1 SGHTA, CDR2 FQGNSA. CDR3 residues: CASSLVSGGYTDTQYF. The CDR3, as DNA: TGTGCCAGCAGCTTAGTGAGCGGGGGATACACAGATACGCAGTATTTT.

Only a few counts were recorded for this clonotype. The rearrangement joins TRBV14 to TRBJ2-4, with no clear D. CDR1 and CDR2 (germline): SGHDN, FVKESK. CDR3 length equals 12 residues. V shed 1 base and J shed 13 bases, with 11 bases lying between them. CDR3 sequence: CASSQGLEVQYF. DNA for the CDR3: TGTGCCAGCAGCCAAGGGTTGGAAGTCCAGTACTTC.

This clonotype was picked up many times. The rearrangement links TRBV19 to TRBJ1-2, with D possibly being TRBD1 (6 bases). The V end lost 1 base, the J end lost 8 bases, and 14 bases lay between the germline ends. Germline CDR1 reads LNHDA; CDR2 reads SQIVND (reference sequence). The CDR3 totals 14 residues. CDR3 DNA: TGTGCCAGTAGTATAGTAGGCAGGGGCGCCGGCTACACCTTC. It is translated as CASSIVGRGAGYTF.

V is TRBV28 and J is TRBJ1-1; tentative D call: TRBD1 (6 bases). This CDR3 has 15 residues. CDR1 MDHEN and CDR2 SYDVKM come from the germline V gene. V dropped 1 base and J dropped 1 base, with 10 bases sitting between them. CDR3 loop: CASSLSGAQNTEAFF. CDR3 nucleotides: TGTGCCAGCAGTTTATCGGGGGCCCAGAACACTGAAGCTTTCTTT. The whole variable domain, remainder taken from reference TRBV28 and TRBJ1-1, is DVKVTQSSRYLVKRTGEKVFLECVQDMDHENMFWYRQDPGLGLRLIYFSYDVKMKEKGDIPEGYSVSREKKERFSLILESASTNQTSMYLCASSLSGAQNTEAFFGQGTRLTVV.

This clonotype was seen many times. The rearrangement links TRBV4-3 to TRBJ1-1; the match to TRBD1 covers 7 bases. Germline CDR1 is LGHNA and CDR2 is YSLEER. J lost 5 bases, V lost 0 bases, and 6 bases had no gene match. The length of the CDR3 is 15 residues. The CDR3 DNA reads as TGCGCCAGCAGCCAAGAGGCAGGGGGGGGGACTGAAGCTTTCTTT. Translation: CASSQEAGGGTEAFF.

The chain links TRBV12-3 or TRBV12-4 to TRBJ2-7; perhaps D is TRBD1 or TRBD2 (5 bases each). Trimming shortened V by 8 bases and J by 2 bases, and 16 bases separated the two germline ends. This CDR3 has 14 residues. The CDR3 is CASGPGTHAYEQYF. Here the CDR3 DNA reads TGTGCCAGCGGCCCCGGGACGCACGCCTACGAGCAGTACTTC.

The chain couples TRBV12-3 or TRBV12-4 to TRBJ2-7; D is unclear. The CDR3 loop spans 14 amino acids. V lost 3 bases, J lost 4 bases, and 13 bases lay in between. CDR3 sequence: CASSFYGVEYEQYF. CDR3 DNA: TGTGCCAGCAGTTTCTACGGAGTGGAATACGAGCAGTACTTC.

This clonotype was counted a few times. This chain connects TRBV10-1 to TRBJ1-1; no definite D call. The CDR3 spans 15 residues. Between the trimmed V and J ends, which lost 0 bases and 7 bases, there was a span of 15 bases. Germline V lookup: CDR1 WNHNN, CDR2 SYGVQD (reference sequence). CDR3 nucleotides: TGCGCCAGCAGTGAGTCTGGACGCCCGGGGAATGAAGCTTTCTTT. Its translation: CASSESGRPGNEAFF.

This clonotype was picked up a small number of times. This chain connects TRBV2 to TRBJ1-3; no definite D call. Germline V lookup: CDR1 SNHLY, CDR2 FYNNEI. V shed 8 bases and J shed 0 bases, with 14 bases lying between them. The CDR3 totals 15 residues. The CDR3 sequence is CASGEGARSGNTIYF. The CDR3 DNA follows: TGTGCCAGCGGAGAGGGTGCTCGCTCTGGAAACACCATATATTTT. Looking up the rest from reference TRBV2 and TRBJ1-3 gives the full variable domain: EPEVTQTPSHQVTQMGQEVILRCVPISNHLYFYWYRQILGQKVEFLVSFYNNEISEKSEIFDDQFSVERPDGSNFTLKIRSTKLEDSAMYFCASGEGARSGNTIYFGEGSWLTVV.

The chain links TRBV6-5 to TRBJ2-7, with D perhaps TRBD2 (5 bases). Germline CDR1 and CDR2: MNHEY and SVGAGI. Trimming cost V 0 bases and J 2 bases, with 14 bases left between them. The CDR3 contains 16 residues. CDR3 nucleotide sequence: TGTGCCAGCAGTTACTCGATGCGGGTACGGGCCTACGAGCAGTACTTC. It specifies CASSYSMRVRAYEQYF.

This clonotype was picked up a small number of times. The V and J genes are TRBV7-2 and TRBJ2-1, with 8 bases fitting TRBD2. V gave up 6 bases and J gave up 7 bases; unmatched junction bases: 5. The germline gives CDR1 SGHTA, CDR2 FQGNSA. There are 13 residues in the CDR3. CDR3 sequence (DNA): TGTGCCAGCAGACAAAGCGGGAGTAATGAGCAGTTCTTC. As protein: CASRQSGSNEQFF.

In DNA form, the CDR3 reads TGTGCCATCAGTGAGGGGGCATCTGGAAACACCATATATTTT. Its translation: CAISEGASGNTIYF. The V gene is TRBV10-3, the J gene TRBJ1-3; D possibly corresponds to TRBD1 (5 bases). Germline CDR1 is ENHRY and CDR2 is SYGVKD. There are 14 residues in the CDR3. V lost 2 bases, J lost 1 base, and 6 bases lay in between.

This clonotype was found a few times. CDR3 DNA sequence: TGTGCCAGTGCACCCGACAGAGACACTGAAGCTTTCTTT. Its protein product is CASAPDRDTEAFF. The chain carries TRBV19 and TRBJ1-1, with a tentative D call TRBD1 (5 bases). The CDR3 has 13 residues. V lost 8 bases to trimming and J lost 3 bases, with 13 bases between them. The germline V gene has CDR1 LNHDA and CDR2 SQIVND (reference sequence).

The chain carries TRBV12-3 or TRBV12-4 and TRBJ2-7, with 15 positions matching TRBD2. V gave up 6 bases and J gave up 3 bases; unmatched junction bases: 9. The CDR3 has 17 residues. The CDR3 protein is CASSGLAGGPYIYEQYF. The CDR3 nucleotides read TGTGCCAGCAGCGGACTAGCGGGAGGGCCCTATATCTACGAGCAGTACTTC.

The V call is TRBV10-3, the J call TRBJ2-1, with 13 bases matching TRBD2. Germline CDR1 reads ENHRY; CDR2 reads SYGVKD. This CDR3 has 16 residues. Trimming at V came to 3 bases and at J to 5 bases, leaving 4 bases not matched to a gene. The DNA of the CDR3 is TGTGCCATCAGTGATGGGACTAGCGGGGTAAACAATGAGCAGTTCTTC. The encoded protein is CAISDGTSGVNNEQFF.

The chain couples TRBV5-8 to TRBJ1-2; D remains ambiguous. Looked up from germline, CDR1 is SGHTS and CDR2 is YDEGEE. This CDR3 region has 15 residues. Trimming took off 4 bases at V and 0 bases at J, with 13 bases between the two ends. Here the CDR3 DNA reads TGTGCCAGCAGCGTGCAACAGCGGTCTAACTATGGCTACACCTTC. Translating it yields CASSVQQRSNYGYTF.

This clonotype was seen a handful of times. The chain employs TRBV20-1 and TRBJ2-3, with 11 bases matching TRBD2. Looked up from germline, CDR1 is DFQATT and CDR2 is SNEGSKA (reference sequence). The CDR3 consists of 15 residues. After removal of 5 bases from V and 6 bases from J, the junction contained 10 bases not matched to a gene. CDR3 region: CSAEIAGGHVDTQYF. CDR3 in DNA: TGCAGTGCTGAGATAGCGGGAGGGCACGTGGATACGCAGTATTTT.

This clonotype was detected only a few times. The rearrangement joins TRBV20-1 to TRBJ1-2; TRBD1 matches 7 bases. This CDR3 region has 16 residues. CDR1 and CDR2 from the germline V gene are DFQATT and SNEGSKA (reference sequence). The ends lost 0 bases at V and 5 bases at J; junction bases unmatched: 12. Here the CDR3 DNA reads TGCAGTGCTAGAGATCCGGCAGGGGGAGAGTCTTATGGCTACACCTTC. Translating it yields CSARDPAGGESYGYTF.

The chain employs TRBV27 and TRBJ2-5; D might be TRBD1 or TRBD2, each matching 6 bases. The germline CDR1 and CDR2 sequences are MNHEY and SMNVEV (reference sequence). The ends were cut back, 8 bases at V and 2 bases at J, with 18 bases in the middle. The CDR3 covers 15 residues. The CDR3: CASAPEGGLQETQYF. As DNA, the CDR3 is TGTGCCAGCGCCCCAGAGGGGGGCCTTCAAGAGACCCAGTACTTC.

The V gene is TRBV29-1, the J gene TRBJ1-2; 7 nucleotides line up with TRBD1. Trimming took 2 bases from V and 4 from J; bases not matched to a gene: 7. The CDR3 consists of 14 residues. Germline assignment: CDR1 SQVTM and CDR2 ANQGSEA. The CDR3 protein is CSVERGTDSYGYTF. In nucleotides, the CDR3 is TGCAGCGTTGAAAGGGGGACAGATAGCTATGGCTACACCTTC.

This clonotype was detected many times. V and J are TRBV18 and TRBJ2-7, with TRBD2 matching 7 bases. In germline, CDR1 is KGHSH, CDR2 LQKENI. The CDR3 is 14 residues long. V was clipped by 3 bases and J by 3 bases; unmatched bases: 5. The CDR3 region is CASSPRSGVYEQYF. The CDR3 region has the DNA TGTGCCAGCTCACCTCGGAGCGGGGTCTACGAGCAGTACTTC.

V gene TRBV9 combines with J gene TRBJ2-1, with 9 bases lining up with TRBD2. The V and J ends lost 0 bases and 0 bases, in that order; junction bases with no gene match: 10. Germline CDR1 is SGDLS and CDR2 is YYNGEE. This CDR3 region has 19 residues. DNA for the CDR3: TGTGCCAGCAGCGTAGTAGCAGCGGGAGGTGTGAGCTCCTACAATGAGCAGTTCTTC. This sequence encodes CASSVVAAGGVSSYNEQFF.